Listed here are 8 T cell receptor beta chains from one sample, sequenced in a study of blood T cell repertoires in COVID-19. The table came from immunoSEQ multiplex PCR; TCRdb's copy has only in-frame clones and leaves some out. The sample records roughly 230,000 clones, 84% being singletons. Sequenced sample: peripheral blood. The receptor set was obtained from an elderly woman with COVID-19, enrolled during active disease.

The chain uses TRBV5-1 and TRBJ2-5, with 15 bases that match TRBD2. This CDR3 has 16 amino acids. After removal of 4 bases from V and 7 bases from J, the junction contained 8 bases not matched to a gene. Germline V gene lookup returns CDR1 SGHRS and CDR2 YFSETQ. The CDR3 DNA is TGCGCCAGCAGCCCAGGACTAGCGGGGGGGCCCGTGACCCAGTACTTC. Amino acid sequence: CASSPGLAGGPVTQYF.

This clone occurred once. This sequence joins TRBV3-1 (or the pseudogene TRBV3-2) and TRBJ1-2, with 7 bases aligning to TRBD1. V lost 4 bases, J lost 2 bases, and 16 bases stayed unmatched. The CDR3 covers 18 residues. Germline V gives CDR1 LGHDT, CDR2 YNNKEL (reference sequence). The CDR3 loop is CASSRIHGDRALNYGYTF. The CDR3 DNA follows: TGTGCCAGCAGCCGAATCCACGGTGACAGGGCTTTAAACTATGGCTACACCTTC.

V is TRBV28 and J is TRBJ1-5; the D gene is possibly TRBD1 (5 bases). Germline assignment: CDR1 MDHEN and CDR2 SYDVKM. The CDR3 sequence is 14 residues long. Trimming took off 2 bases at V and 1 base at J, with 6 bases between the two ends. CDR3: CASSLGGSNQPQHF. CDR3 in DNA: TGTGCCAGCAGTTTAGGGGGGAGCAATCAGCCCCAGCATTTT.

The CDR3 loop reads CASTRGSSGNTIYF. The CDR3 DNA follows: TGTGCCAGCACCCGGGGAAGCTCTGGAAACACCATATATTTT. This chain links TRBV5-6 with TRBJ1-3, with unresolved D. The CDR3 extends over 14 amino acids. V lost 6 bases and J 0 bases, leaving 10 bases between the germline ends. Germline values: CDR1 SGHDT, CDR2 YYEEEE.

The chain joins TRBV10-3 to TRBJ2-1; TRBD2 agrees at 8 bases. V lost 0 bases and J lost 7; bases outside the gene matches: 8. Germline loops: CDR1 ENHRY, CDR2 SYGVKD. CDR3 length: 16 residues. The CDR3, as DNA: TGTGCCATCAGTGAGTCGGGACGGGGGGGCCCTAATGAGCAGTTCTTC. As protein: CAISESGRGGPNEQFF.

The V gene is TRBV3-1 (or the pseudogene TRBV3-2), the J gene TRBJ2-2, with 9 bases lining up with TRBD1. CDR3 length equals 16 residues. Germline V lookup: CDR1 LGHDT, CDR2 YNNKEL (reference sequence). With V trimmed by 1 base and J by 5 bases, 5 bases remained unmatched. The CDR3 nucleotides are TGTGCCAGCAGCCAAGTCGGGACAGGGAGTACCGGGGAGCTGTTTTTT. It is translated as CASSQVGTGSTGELFF.

This CDR3 reads CASSYQGGRETQYF. The CDR3, as DNA: TGTGCCAGCAGTTACCAAGGGGGCCGAGAGACCCAGTACTTC. The rearrangement uses TRBV6-5 and TRBJ2-5; 7 bases map to TRBD1. With V trimmed by 2 bases and J by 4 bases, 4 bases remained unmatched. CDR3 length equals 14 residues. CDR1 is MNHEY, CDR2 SVGAGI, per germline.

Here the CDR3 DNA reads TGTGCCAGCGAGCCGGGGGGACAGGGGACCGAGCAGTACGTC. Encoded protein: CASEPGGQGTEQYV. The genes are TRBV28 and TRBJ2-7; TRBD1 matches 10 bases. The CDR3 sequence is 14 residues long. V lost 8 bases and J lost 6; bases outside the gene matches: 10. Germline V gene sequence: CDR1 MDHEN, CDR2 SYDVKM.